The 2 T cell receptor beta chains reported below all come from one sample, sequenced in a study of blood T cell repertoires in COVID-19. Repertoires were generated with immunoSEQ multiplex PCR, while TCRdb's copy carries only in-frame clones and drops some. The table records approximately 110,000 clones, more than 80% of them present only once. The specimen sequenced was peripheral blood. These receptors came from a woman aged 80 or over with acute or convalescent COVID-19.

The V call is TRBV2, the J call TRBJ1-2; the D gene is possibly TRBD1 (5 bases). CDR1 and CDR2 (germline): SNHLY, FYNNEI. V was trimmed by 3 bases and J by 8 bases, leaving 13 bases between them. The CDR3 length is 13 residues. The CDR3 spells CASSDWQGGGYTF. DNA of the CDR3: TGTGCCAGCAGTGATTGGCAGGGTGGCGGCTACACCTTC.

The V and J genes are TRBV10-2 and TRBJ1-3; D possibly corresponds to TRBD1 (5 bases). Germline V gene data show CDR1 as WSHSY and CDR2 as SAAADI. With 0 bases removed from V and 7 bases from J, the gap between germline ends came to 13 bases. CDR3 length: 15 amino acids. The CDR3 DNA is TGCGCCAGCAGTGAGTCGGGGACTTCAGGGAACACCATATATTTT. It is translated as CASSESGTSGNTIYF.